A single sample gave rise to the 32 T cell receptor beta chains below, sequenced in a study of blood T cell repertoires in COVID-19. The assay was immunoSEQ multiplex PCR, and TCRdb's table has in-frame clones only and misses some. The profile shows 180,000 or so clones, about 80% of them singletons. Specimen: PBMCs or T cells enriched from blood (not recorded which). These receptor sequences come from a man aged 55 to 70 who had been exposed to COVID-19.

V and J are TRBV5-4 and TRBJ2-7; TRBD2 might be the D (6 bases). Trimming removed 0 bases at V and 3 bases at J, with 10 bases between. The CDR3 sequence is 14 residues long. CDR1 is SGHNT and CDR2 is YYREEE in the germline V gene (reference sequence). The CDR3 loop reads CASSLGGKGYEQYF. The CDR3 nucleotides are TGTGCCAGCAGCTTGGGCGGGAAAGGCTACGAGCAGTACTTC.

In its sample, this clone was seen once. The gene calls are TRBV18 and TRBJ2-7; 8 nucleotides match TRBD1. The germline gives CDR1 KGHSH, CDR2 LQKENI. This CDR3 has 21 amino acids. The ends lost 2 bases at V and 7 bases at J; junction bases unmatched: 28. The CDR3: CASSPLFHGTGEPLGRWEQYF. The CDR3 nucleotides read TGTGCCAGCTCACCATTGTTTCACGGGACAGGAGAACCTCTAGGGAGGTGGGAGCAGTACTTC.

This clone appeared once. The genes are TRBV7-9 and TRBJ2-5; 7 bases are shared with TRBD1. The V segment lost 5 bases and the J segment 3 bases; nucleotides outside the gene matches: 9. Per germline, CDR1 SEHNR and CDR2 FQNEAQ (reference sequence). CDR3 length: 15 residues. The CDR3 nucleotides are TGTGCCAGCAGCAACCGACAGGGACGGGAAGAGACCCAGTACTTC. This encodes CASSNRQGREETQYF.

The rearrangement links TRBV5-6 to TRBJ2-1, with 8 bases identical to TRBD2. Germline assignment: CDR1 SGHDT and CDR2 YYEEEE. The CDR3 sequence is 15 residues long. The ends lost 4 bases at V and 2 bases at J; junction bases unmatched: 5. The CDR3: CASSVSGSAYNEQFF. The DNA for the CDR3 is TGTGCCAGCAGCGTGAGCGGGAGTGCCTACAATGAGCAGTTCTTC. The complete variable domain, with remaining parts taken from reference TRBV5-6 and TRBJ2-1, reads DAGVTQSPTHLIKTRGQQVTLRCSPKSGHDTVSWYQQALGQGPQFIFQYYEEEERQRGNFPDRFSGHQFPNYSSELNVNALLLGDSALYLCASSVSGSAYNEQFFGPGTRLTVL.

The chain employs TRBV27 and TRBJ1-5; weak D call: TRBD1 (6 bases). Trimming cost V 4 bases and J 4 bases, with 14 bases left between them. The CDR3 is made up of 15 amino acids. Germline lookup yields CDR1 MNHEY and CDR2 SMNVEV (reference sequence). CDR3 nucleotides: TGTGCCAGCAGTTCTCAGGGGAGAGGGAATCAGCCCCAGCATTTT. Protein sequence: CASSSQGRGNQPQHF.

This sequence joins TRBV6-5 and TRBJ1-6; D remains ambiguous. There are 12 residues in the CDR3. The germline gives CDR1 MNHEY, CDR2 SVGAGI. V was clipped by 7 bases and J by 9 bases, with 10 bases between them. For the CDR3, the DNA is TGTGCCAGCACCTTGCGGGGTTCACCCCTCCACTTT. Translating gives CASTLRGSPLHF.

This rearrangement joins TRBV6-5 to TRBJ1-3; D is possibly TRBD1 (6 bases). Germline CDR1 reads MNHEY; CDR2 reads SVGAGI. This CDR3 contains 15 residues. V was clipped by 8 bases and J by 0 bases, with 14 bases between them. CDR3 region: CASGMGHNSGNTIYF. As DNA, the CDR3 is TGTGCCAGCGGAATGGGACACAACTCTGGAAACACCATATATTTT.

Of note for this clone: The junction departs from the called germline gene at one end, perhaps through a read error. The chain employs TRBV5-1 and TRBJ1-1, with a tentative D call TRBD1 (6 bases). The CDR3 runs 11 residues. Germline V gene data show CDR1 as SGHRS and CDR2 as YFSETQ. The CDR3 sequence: CASSLGQDPQF. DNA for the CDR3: TGCGCCAGCAGCTTGGGACAGGACCCGCAGTTT.

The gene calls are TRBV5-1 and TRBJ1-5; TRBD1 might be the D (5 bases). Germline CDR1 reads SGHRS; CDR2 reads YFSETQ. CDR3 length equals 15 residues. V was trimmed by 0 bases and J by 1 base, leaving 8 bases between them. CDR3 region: CASSLAGLSNQPQHF. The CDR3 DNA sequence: TGCGCCAGCAGCTTGGCAGGGCTCAGCAATCAGCCCCAGCATTTT. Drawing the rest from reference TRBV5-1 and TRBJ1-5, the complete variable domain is KAGVTQTPRYLIKTRGQQVTLSCSPISGHRSVSWYQQTPGQGLQFLFEYFSETQRNKGNFPGRFSGRQFSNSRSEMNVSTLELGDSALYLCASSLAGLSNQPQHFGDGTRLSIL.

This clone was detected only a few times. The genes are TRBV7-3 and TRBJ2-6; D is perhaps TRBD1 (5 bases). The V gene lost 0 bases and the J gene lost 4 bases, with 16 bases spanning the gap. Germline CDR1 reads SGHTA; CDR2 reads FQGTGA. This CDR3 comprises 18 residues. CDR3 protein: CASSLTADTFQGANVLTF. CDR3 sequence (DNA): TGTGCCAGCAGCTTAACCGCGGACACCTTTCAGGGGGCCAACGTCCTGACTTTC.

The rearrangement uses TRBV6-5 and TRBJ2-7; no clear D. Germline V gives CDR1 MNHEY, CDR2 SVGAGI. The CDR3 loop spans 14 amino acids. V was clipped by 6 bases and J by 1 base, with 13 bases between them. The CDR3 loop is CASRSSRASYEQYF. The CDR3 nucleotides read TGTGCCAGCAGATCGAGTCGAGCTTCCTACGAGCAGTACTTC.

The CDR3 loop reads CASRATGSSYNEQFF. The CDR3 coding sequence is TGTGCCAGCAGGGCGACAGGGAGCTCCTACAATGAGCAGTTCTTC. The chain is built from TRBV6-5 and TRBJ2-1; 7 bases line up with TRBD1. Germline V gene sequence: CDR1 MNHEY, CDR2 SVGAGI. The V segment lost 6 bases and the J segment 0 bases; nucleotides outside the gene matches: 5. The CDR3 runs 15 residues.

For the CDR3, the DNA is TGCGCCAGCAGCCGTGGGGGGGTGATGGTAGCTAATGAAAAACTGTTTTTT. Its translation: CASSRGGVMVANEKLFF. V and J are TRBV4-1 and TRBJ1-4; D perhaps matches TRBD1 (5 bases). V was clipped by 4 bases and J by 3 bases, with 18 bases between them. This CDR3 has 17 amino acids. Germline V gene data show CDR1 as MGHRA and CDR2 as YSYEKL.

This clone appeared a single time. The CDR3 loop is CASSPIASADTQYF. The CDR3 DNA reads TGTGCCAGCAGTCCGATAGCATCCGCAGATACGCAGTATTTT. This chain links TRBV6-5 with TRBJ2-3; D unresolved. V was shortened by 5 bases and J by 4 bases, with 13 bases between the two germline ends. Germline V lookup: CDR1 MNHEY, CDR2 SVGAGI. This CDR3 is 14 amino acids long.

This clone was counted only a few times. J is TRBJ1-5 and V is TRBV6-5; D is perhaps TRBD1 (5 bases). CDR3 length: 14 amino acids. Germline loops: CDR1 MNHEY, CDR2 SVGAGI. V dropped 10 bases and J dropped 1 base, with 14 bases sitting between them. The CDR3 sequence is CATQSPGSNQPQHF. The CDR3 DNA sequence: TGTGCCACCCAATCCCCAGGGAGCAATCAGCCCCAGCATTTT.

The chain's CDR3 is CSVRQLGKNIQYF. CDR3 sequence (DNA): TGCAGCGTCAGACAGTTGGGCAAAAACATTCAGTACTTC. The chain carries TRBV29-1 and TRBJ2-4; tentative D call: TRBD1 (5 bases). CDR3 length: 13 residues. V lost 6 bases and J 3 bases, leaving 12 bases between the germline ends. Germline V lookup: CDR1 SQVTM, CDR2 ANQGSEA.

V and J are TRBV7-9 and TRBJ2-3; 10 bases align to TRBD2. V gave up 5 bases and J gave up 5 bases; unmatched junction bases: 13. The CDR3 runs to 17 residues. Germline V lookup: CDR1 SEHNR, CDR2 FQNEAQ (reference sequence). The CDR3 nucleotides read TGTGCCAGCAGCCCCCGCTGGGGGACTAGCGCGAGAGATACGCAGTATTTT. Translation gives CASSPRWGTSARDTQYF.

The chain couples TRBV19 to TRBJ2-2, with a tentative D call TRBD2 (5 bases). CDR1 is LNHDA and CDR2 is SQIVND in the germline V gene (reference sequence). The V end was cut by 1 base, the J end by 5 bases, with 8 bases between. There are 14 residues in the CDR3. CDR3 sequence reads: CASSIGGRTGELFF. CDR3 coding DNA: TGTGCCAGTAGTATAGGCGGGCGGACCGGGGAGCTGTTTTTT.

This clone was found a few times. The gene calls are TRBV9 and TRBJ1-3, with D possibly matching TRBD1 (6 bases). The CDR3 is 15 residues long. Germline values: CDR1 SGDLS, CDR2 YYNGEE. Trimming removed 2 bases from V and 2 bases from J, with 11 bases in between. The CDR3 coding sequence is TGTGCCAGCAGCGTGACAGGTTTAACTGGAAACACCATATATTTT. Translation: CASSVTGLTGNTIYF.

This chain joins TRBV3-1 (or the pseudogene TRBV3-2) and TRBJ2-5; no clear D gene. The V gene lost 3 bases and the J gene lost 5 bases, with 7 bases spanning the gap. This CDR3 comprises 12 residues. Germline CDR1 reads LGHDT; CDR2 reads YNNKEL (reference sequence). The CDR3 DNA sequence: TGTGCCAGCAGCCAGACTTGGGAGACCCAGTACTTC. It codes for CASSQTWETQYF.

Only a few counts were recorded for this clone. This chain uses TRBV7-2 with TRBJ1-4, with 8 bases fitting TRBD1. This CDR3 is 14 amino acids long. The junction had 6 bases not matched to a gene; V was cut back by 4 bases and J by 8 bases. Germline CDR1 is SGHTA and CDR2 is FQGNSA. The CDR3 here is CASSSKNRGEKLFF. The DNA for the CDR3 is TGTGCCAGCAGCTCAAAGAACAGGGGGGAAAAACTGTTTTTT.

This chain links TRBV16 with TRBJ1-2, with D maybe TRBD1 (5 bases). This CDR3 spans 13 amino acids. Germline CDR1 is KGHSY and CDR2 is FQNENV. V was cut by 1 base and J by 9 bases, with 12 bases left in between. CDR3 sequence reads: CASSQFVGLSYTF. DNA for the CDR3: TGTGCCAGCAGCCAATTCGTGGGGCTCAGCTACACCTTC.

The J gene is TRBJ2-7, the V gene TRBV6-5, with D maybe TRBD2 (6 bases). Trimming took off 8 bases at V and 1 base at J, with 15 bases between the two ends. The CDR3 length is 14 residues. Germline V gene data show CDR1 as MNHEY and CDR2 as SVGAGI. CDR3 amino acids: CASYVGLLSYEQYF. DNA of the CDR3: TGTGCCAGCTACGTGGGACTGCTGTCCTACGAGCAGTACTTC.

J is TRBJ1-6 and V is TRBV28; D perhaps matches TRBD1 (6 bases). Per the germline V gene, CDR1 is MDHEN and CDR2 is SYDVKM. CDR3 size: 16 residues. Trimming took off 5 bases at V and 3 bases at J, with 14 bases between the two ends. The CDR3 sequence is CASSTPGALYNSPLHF. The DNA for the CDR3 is TGTGCCAGCAGTACCCCAGGGGCCCTCTATAATTCACCCCTCCACTTT. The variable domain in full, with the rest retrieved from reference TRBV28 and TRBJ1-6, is DVKVTQSSRYLVKRTGEKVFLECVQDMDHENMFWYRQDPGLGLRLIYFSYDVKMKEKGDIPEGYSVSREKKERFSLILESASTNQTSMYLCASSTPGALYNSPLHFGNGTRLTVT.

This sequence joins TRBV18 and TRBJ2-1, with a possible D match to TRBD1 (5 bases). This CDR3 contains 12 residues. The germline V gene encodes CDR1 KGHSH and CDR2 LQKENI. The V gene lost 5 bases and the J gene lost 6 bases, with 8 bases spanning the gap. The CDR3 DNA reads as TGTGCCAGCTCAGGACAAACCAATGAGCAGTTCTTC. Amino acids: CASSGQTNEQFF.

The CDR3 here is CSVRDRGFHGYTF. The DNA for the CDR3 is TGCAGCGTACGGGACAGGGGGTTCCATGGCTACACCTTC. The J gene is TRBJ1-2, the V gene TRBV29-1, with 11 bases that match TRBD1. Germline lookup yields CDR1 SQVTM and CDR2 ANQGSEA. With 6 bases clipped from V and 6 bases from J, the junction kept 6 bases outside the gene matches. The CDR3 is 13 residues long.

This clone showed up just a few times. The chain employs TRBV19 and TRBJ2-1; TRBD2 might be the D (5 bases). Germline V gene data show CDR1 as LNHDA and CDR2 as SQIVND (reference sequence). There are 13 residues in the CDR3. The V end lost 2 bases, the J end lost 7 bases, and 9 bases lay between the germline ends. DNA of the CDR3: TGTGCCAGTAGTATACCTGGACTTAATGAGCAGTTCTTC. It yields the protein CASSIPGLNEQFF.

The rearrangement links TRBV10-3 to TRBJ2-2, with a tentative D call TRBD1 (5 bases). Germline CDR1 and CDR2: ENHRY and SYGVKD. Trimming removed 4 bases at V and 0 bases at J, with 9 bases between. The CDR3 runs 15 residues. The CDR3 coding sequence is TGTGCCATCAGTGGTAGACAGACGAACACCGGGGAGCTGTTTTTT. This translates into CAISGRQTNTGELFF.

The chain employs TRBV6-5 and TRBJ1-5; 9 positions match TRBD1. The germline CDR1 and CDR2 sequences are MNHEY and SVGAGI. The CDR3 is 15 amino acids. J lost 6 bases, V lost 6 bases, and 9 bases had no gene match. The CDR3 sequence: CASRRTGEGIQPQHF. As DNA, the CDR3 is TGTGCCAGCAGAAGGACAGGGGAGGGTATTCAGCCCCAGCATTTT.

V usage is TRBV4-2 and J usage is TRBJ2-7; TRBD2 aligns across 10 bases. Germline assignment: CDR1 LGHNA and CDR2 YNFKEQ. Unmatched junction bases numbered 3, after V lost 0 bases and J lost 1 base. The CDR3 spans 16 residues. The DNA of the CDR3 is TGTGCCAGCAGCCAAGAAAGGACTAGCGGATCCTACGAGCAGTACTTC. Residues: CASSQERTSGSYEQYF.

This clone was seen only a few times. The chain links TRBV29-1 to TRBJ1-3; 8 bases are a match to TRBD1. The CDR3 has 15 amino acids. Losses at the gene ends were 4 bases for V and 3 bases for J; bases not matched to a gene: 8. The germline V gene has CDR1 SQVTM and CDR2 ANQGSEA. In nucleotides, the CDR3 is TGCAGCGTTGGGTTTGCAGGGGGCTTTGGAAACACCATATATTTT. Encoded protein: CSVGFAGGFGNTIYF.

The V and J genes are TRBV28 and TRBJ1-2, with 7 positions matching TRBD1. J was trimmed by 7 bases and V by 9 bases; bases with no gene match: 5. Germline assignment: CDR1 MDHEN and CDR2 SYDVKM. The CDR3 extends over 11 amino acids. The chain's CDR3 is CASWDRSGYTF. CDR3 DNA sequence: TGTGCCAGTTGGGACAGAAGTGGCTACACCTTC.